This T cell receptor beta chain was profiled in a study of cytomegalovirus exposure and HLA in healthy donors (dated by TCRdb to the late 2010s). With respect to the entire study: An earlier analysis of 550 to 700 of the donors reported about 250 Gb of sequence data and approximately 110 million unique TCR beta sequences from about 179 million T cells. Genome-wide SNP genotypes for about 60% of the 666 donors were used in a later genetic analysis, which treated that subset as a discovery cohort. An earlier analysis of more than 450 of the donors used high-throughput TCR beta sequencing to judge whether each TCR beta V gene segment behaved as functional or pseudogenic. Because of strong linkage in the cohort, four or five DR-DQ haplotypes were treated as single units for association and clustering. The number of donors typed differed by locus, with roughly 620-630 for A, B, C, DRB1 and DQB1, 522 for DQA1, 600 to 610 for DPA1, and approximately 470 for DPB1. An early release that covered approximately 600 HLA-typed donors contained around 330 gigabases of sequencing data and tens of millions of unique TCR sequences. A separate validation cohort of 100 to 150 different subjects was used in addition to the 666-subject first cohort. Class I and class II HLA loci were covered by the typing at four-digit resolution. The later analysis used no new phenotypic data to find candidate immune exposures, relying instead on TCR beta sequences and their occurrence across donors. On average, over 200,000 unique TCR beta nucleotide sequences were sequenced per donor among 350 to 400 genotyped donors of the cohort, with about 17% of those sequences being non-productive. Donor age, sex, ethnicity and CMV serostatus were compiled alongside the repertoire data. To predict cytomegalovirus infection status, the study combined high-throughput TCR immunosequencing, statistical association of individual TCRs with disease status, and machine learning. Among the roughly 390 genotyped donors, around 79% belonged to the genetic ancestry cluster associated with self-reported Caucasian donors. A later analysis re-examined previously published TCR beta repertoires from around 670 donors and added high-resolution HLA genotyping to investigate patterns of TCR occurrence. The aim of the study was to test whether cataloging public T cell receptors could identify signatures of past pathogen exposure. All discovery cohort repertoires had been generated on a single sequencing platform. The T cell repertoires of 666 subjects were profiled by immunosequencing and related to cytomegalovirus serostatus.

Receptor libraries were prepared by the immunoSEQ multiplex PCR assay. For the multiplex PCR, a mixture combining 60 forward primers for TCR Vbeta segments and 13 reverse primers for TCR Jbeta segments was used. A multiplex PCR assay on genomic DNA amplified the CDR3 region of rearranged TCR beta genes. Amplified TCR beta libraries were sequenced as 87-base-pair reads on the Illumina HiSeq System. As for how the authors treated the data: A later analysis counted about 82 million unique TCR beta chains across the 666 repertoires, and 10 million to 12 million of these chains were shared by at least two donors. Raw reads were error-corrected and collapsed into unique sequences by a nearest-neighbor algorithm in which closely related sequences were merged to remove PCR and sequencing errors. Alignment of CDR3 sequences to IMGT reference sequences was used to assign V, D and J gene segments. For a sequence to be retained, at least a six-nucleotide match to both a V gene segment and a J gene segment was required. Rearrangements were called productive when the CDR3 lacked stop codons and stayed in frame with V and J; all others were non-productive. CDR3 was defined according to IMGT convention as the region running from the second conserved V-encoded cysteine to the conserved J-encoded phenylalanine. The earlier analysis of about 560 of the donors excluded any sequence lacking an unambiguous match to a single V gene segment. In an earlier analysis of about 590 of the donors, a V segment was called functional when productive rearrangements were above 56.7%, and segregating when the standard deviation between donors exceeded 5%. A statistical classification framework was built for diagnosing cytomegalovirus status from the catalog of TCR beta chain sequences. In a later analysis, TCR nucleotide sequences were compared against IMGT/GENE-DB human TR gene sequences so that V and J genes could be assigned. The TCRdist pipeline was used in a later analysis to assign CDR3 sequences and most-parsimonious VDJ recombination scenarios. In a later analysis, each TCR beta chain was defined by its CDR3 amino acid sequence together with its V-gene family, and reads without a unique V-gene family were excluded. In a later analysis, fewer than 600 highly shared, low-generation-probability nucleotide sequences were removed to address suspected cross-contamination and a sequencing artifact. A later analysis calculated a clonal expansion index for each public chain from normalized within-repertoire ranks of inferred template counts. In a later analysis, generation probabilities were computed using a VDJ recombination model fitted to out-of-frame rearrangements, and the results were checked against IGoR. A later analysis scored TCR-TCR, TCR-HLA and TCR-CMV co-occurrence with hypergeometric tests, applying a repertoire-size bias correction to TCR pairs. In a later analysis, false discovery rates were estimated by permuting HLA or CMV assignments 20 times. In a later analysis, co-occurring TCRs were grouped using DBSCAN, and TCRdist sequence similarity was added for clustering within HLA-allele-positive subsets. Co-occurrence clustering excluded repertoires with fewer than 30,000 or more than 120,000 public chains, plus five with anomalous nucleotide sharing. This immuneACCESS table, as held by TCRdb, lists in-frame sequences with V and J called but not all clones. Of the missing ones, under half trace to an unresolved V gene in checked studies; the others have no known cause. Clone size and the V and J calls come from that table; the DNA yielded D and trimming. In this sample the table shows 85,000 to 120,000 clones, more than 75% of which occur a single time. The top ten hold 5% to 7% of the sample.

In total, roughly 670 healthy bone marrow donors made up the cohort. All cohort members were sampled while nominally healthy, although unrecorded immune exposures were likely present. The donor was CMV seropositive and was included in the group of 250 to 300 seropositive cohort members. A peripheral blood sample was collected from each donor, and TCR beta sequencing was performed on peripheral blood mononuclear cells. The Qiagen DNeasy Blood Extraction Kit was used to extract genomic DNA from the blood cell samples. CDR1 and CDR2 were assigned from the germline V gene (reference sequence) as LNHNV and YYDKDF. V is shortened by 0 bases, J by 1 base, and the region joining them spans 9 bases. From its cysteine to its phenylalanine, the CDR3 spans 15 amino acids. The kept DNA is CDR3 alone, 45 bases in frame from the first base. As to this clone: Its antigen remains unidentified. Per-nucleotide qualities are absent, and no much larger clonotype sits a single base away.

The paper as a whole reports these results and caveats: The authors suggested that the approach could potentially be generalized to other disease states and immunological phenotypes. A further reported finding was that TCR beta sequences accurately predicted the HLA-A and HLA-B alleles for most subjects in the first cohort. The classifier was reported to diagnose cytomegalovirus status with high specificity and sensitivity in both the original and validation cohorts. HLA typing was unavailable for some donors at each locus, so association tests used only the typed subset. The sequencing pipeline was judged likely to have produced a cluster of highly shared sequence variants as a technical artifact. An earlier analysis of some 590 of the donors showed that most TCR beta V segments appeared in productive rearrangements either about 87% or about 30% of the time, which broadly matched IMGT annotations. V-gene and J-gene trimming of TCR beta chains was associated with a missense DCLRE1C variant in a later genetic analysis, and the association was replicated in an independent cohort. Correlated functional status among segregating V segments might be attributable to linkage disequilibrium, but an unknown experimental factor could not be ruled out. Most TCR sequences were observed very rarely across donors, whereas some public TCRs were present in many individuals. In a later analysis, the rate of TCR association differed among HLA loci, with DRB1 alleles having the most associated TCRs and HLA-C alleles having the fewest. Compared with equally common non-associated chains, HLA-associated TCR beta chains in a later analysis were more clonally expanded and had lower generation probabilities. Roughly uniform sequencing depth across donors was assumed in presence/absence analyses, although this assumption may not hold. Because counts were too low, 15 or so rarely observed V segments, including chromosome 9 orphons, were excluded from the earlier analysis of around 590 of the donors. In vitro tests confirmed that a few of the cytomegalovirus-associated TCR beta chains recognize cytomegalovirus antigens. The study listed 170 or so TCR beta chains as associated with cytomegalovirus. Because the 87-base-pair reads could not distinguish some IMGT-functional V segments, including TRBV6-2 and TRBV6-3, those segments were excluded. Strong co-occurrence of HLA alleles, especially DR and DQ, made assigning TCR associations to individual alleles difficult. In this cohort, only TCR beta chains were sequenced, and detectable features were limited by the absence of alpha or paired-chain data. A later analysis reported that several top co-occurrence clusters appeared linked to parvovirus B19, influenza, CMV and Epstein-Barr virus. In a later analysis, some 17,000 TCR beta sequences were associated with specific HLA alleles at a false discovery rate of 0.05. In a later analysis, most CMV-associated TCR beta chains were found to appear HLA-restricted, with HLA associations seemingly driven largely by CMV exposure. A later genetic analysis reported fewer N-insertions in productive TCRs among donors in an Asian-associated ancestry cluster than the roughly 640-donor mean. The only immune exposure information available for the cohort was CMV serostatus.

This sequence uses TRBV15 and TRBJ1-1, with no D gene named confidently. This clonotype was sampled from a woman aged 45-65 years in good health and CMV-seropositive. The sample was PBMCs. The encoded CDR3 is CATSRDRWANTEAFF. The sequenced DNA is TGTGCCACCAGCAGAGATCGGTGGGCGAACACTGAAGCTTTCTTT.